This passage covers 26 T cell receptor beta chains from one sample sequenced in a study of T cell clonality in common variable immunodeficiency. Data came from immunoSEQ multiplex PCR; TCRdb stores just in-frame clones and leaves some out. The sample presents 57,000 or so clones, none singletons. The sequenced material came from peripheral blood mononuclear cells. These receptors came from a person aged 18-70 years in good health.

In this sample, this clone turned up many times. The observed sequence ends 3 residues before the CDR3 terminus, with the missing tail filled in from the germline J gene. The chain is built from TRBV20-1 and TRBJ2-1; 10 bases align to TRBD1. The CDR3 runs 14 residues. After removal of 6 bases from V and 7 bases from J, the junction contained 9 bases not matched to a gene. Looked up from germline, CDR1 is DFQATT and CDR2 is SNEGSKA (reference sequence). The covered CDR3 bases are TGCAGTGCCCCCGGGACAGGGGAAAGAAATGAG. It translates to CSAPGTGERNE. The full CDR3 protein reads CSAPGTGERNEQFF.

This clone was found many times. The CDR3 loop reads CASSPGSSYEQYF. The covered CDR3 bases are TGTGCCAGCAGCCCAGGATCGTCCTACGAG. The rearrangement links TRBV5-6 to TRBJ2-7, with unresolved D. The read falls 3 residues short of the CDR3 end, and the missing part is taken from the germline J gene. Germline lookup yields CDR1 SGHDT and CDR2 YYEEEE. The length of the CDR3 is 13 residues. The V end was cut by 4 bases, the J end by 1 base, with 9 bases between.

This clone was observed at least ten times. The CDR3 goes on 3 residues after the read ends, and that part is filled in from the germline J gene. The gene calls are TRBV20-1 and TRBJ2-5, with TRBD2 matching over 8 bases. CDR3 length: 15 amino acids. CDR1 and CDR2 (germline): DFQATT, SNEGSKA (reference sequence). V shed 3 bases and J 1 base; nucleotides not matched to a gene: 7. The CDR3 spells CSARGGAGGQETQYF. CDR3 DNA, as far as it was read: TGCAGTGCTAGGGGGGGGGCGGGGGGCCAAGAGACC.

This clone was seen many times. The read gets to within 3 residues of the CDR3 end, and the germline J gene fills in the rest. The V gene is TRBV28, the J gene TRBJ2-7; the D gene is possibly TRBD2 (6 bases). The V and J ends lost 0 bases and 1 base respectively, with 10 bases between them. CDR3 length: 15 amino acids. CDR1 MDHEN and CDR2 SYDVKM come from the germline V gene. CDR3 DNA (partial): TGTGCCAGCAGTTTATGGGGGGGATCTTCCTACGAG. Translated: CASSLWGGSSYE. The entire CDR3 is CASSLWGGSSYEQYF.

With regard to this clone: The CDR3 goes on 3 residues after the read ends, and that part is filled in from the germline J gene. V usage is TRBV11-2 and J usage is TRBJ2-7, with a possible D match to TRBD2 (6 bases). V was pared by 0 bases and J by 4 bases, with 10 bases between. The CDR3 is made up of 14 amino acids. The germline CDR1 and CDR2 sequences are SGHAT and FQNNGV. The sequenced CDR3 bases are TGTGCCAGCAGCTTAGAATCGGCGGGGTACGAG. Translating gives CASSLESAGYE. The full CDR3 sequence reads CASSLESAGYEQYF.

In its sample, this clone was seen many times. The CDR3 goes on 3 residues after the read ends, and that part is filled in from the germline J gene. V is TRBV6-1 and J is TRBJ1-3; TRBD1 might be the D (5 bases). Trimming took 2 bases from V and 3 from J, leaving 8 bases between them. Germline CDR1 and CDR2: MNHNS and SASEGT. The CDR3 loop spans 14 amino acids. The CDR3 protein is CASSEPGFGNTIYF. The sequenced CDR3 bases are TGTGCCAGCAGTGAACCAGGGTTTGGAAACACC.

This clone was seen many times. Read coverage stops 3 residues before the CDR3 terminus; the germline J gene supplies the remainder. The rearrangement joins TRBV11-2 to TRBJ2-5, with a weak D call TRBD1 (6 bases). The V and J ends lost 5 bases and 5 bases respectively, with 18 bases between them. This CDR3 contains 15 residues. Germline-derived CDR1 and CDR2 are SGHAT and FQNNGV. CDR3 residues: CASSHPDRQRETQYF. Incomplete CDR3 DNA: TGTGCCAGCAGCCATCCGGACAGACAGAGGGAGACC.

Ten or more counts support this clone. The missing CDR3 end, 3 residues past where the read stops, is filled in from the germline J gene. The V call is TRBV20-1, the J call TRBJ2-5; D gene ambiguous. The CDR3 totals 12 residues. V gave up 5 bases and J gave up 5 bases, with 12 bases separating them. Per germline, CDR1 DFQATT and CDR2 SNEGSKA (reference sequence). CDR3 protein: CSAATSQETQYF. CDR3 bases read: TGCAGTGCTGCGACCTCACAGGAGACC.

Many counts were recorded for this clone. The read ends 3 residues shy of where the CDR3 ends; the end is completed using the germline J gene. The chain links TRBV5-1 to TRBJ2-5; TRBD1 matches 12 bases. From germline, CDR1 is SGHRS and CDR2 YFSETQ. This CDR3 is built from 15 residues. Losses at the gene ends were 3 bases for V and 5 bases for J; bases not matched to a gene: 5. The CDR3 here is CASSSGTGGGETQYF. CDR3 bases read: TGCGCCAGCAGCTCCGGGACAGGGGGCGGTGAGACC.

CDR3 DNA, as far as it was read: TGTGCCAGCAGAGGGACAGAGCCCGCAACTAATGAAAAA. It translates to CASRGTEPATNEK. The full-length CDR3 reads as CASRGTEPATNEKLFF. The chain carries TRBV2 and TRBJ1-4; 7 bases map to TRBD1. The read terminates 3 residues ahead of where the CDR3 ends, so the germline J gene completes it. The CDR3 extends over 16 amino acids. The ends lost 6 bases at V and 0 bases at J; junction bases unmatched: 7. Per the germline V gene, CDR1 is SNHLY and CDR2 is FYNNEI.

This clone was observed at least ten times. The read is 3 residues too short to cover the CDR3 end, so that end is filled in from the germline J gene. The chain couples TRBV20-1 to TRBJ2-1, with 7 nucleotides matching TRBD2. CDR3 size: 16 residues. With V trimmed by 2 bases and J by 4 bases, 11 bases remained unmatched. Germline CDR1 and CDR2: DFQATT and SNEGSKA (reference sequence). CDR3 sequence reads: CSARSSSGGFYNEQFF. The part of the CDR3 DNA that was read is TGCAGTGCTAGATCGTCTAGCGGAGGATTTTACAATGAG.

In this sample, this clone turned up many times. The CDR3 spells CASRDRENIQYF. The CDR3 bases that were read are TGCGCCAGCAGGGACAGGGAAAACATT. This rearrangement joins TRBV5-1 to TRBJ2-4; 8 positions match TRBD1. The read ends 3 residues shy of where the CDR3 ends; the end is completed using the germline J gene. V was pared by 5 bases and J by 5 bases, with 0 bases of the junction left unmatched. This CDR3 spans 12 amino acids. The germline V gene encodes CDR1 SGHRS and CDR2 YFSETQ.

This clone was detected ten times or more. Sequencing ends 3 residues short of the CDR3 end; the germline J gene provides the rest. The chain recombines TRBV13 with TRBJ2-5; 8 bases match TRBD1. The CDR3 has 17 amino acids. Trimming took 5 bases from V and 0 from J; bases not matched to a gene: 11. CDR1 and CDR2 from the germline V gene are PRHDT and FYEKMQ (reference sequence). Partial CDR3 DNA: TGTGCCAGCAGCCCGCCCCCCGGGACAGGTTACCAAGAGACC. As protein: CASSPPPGTGYQET. The CDR3 in full is CASSPPPGTGYQETQYF.

This clone was found many times. The read ends 3 residues early relative to the CDR3; the germline J gene fills the gap. The V and J genes are TRBV19 and TRBJ2-7; tentative D call: TRBD2 (5 bases). This CDR3 contains 12 residues. The ends were cut back, 9 bases at V and 0 bases at J, with 9 bases in the middle. CDR1 and CDR2 (germline): LNHDA, SQIVND (reference sequence). The CDR3 sequence: CASRGSSYEQYF. The CDR3 DNA, read in part, is TGTGCCAGCCGGGGATCCTCCTACGAG.

This clone was seen many times. The CDR3 sequence is CASSPTGQGSGNTIYF. The part of the CDR3 DNA that was read is TGTGCCAGCAGTCCGACAGGACAGGGCTCTGGAAACACC. The chain couples TRBV28 to TRBJ1-3; TRBD1 aligns across 8 bases. The CDR3 end is not reached by the read, which stops 3 residues before it; the germline J gene fills it in. V shed 5 bases, J shed 0 bases, and the junction held 6 bases outside the gene matches. Germline-derived CDR1 and CDR2 are MDHEN and SYDVKM. This CDR3 is 16 amino acids long. Looking up the rest from reference TRBV28 and TRBJ1-3 gives the full variable domain: DVKVTQSSRYLVKRTGEKVFLECVQDMDHENMFWYRQDPGLGLRLIYFSYDVKMKEKGDIPEGYSVSREKKERFSLILESASTNQTSMYLCASSPTGQGSGNTIYFGEGSWLTVV.

In its sample, this clone was seen many times. The read stops 3 residues short of the end of the CDR3; the missing end is completed from the germline J gene. The chain carries TRBV2 and TRBJ1-6; D is unresolved. Germline V lookup: CDR1 SNHLY, CDR2 FYNNEI. The length of the CDR3 is 16 residues. V dropped 5 bases and J dropped 0 bases, with 11 bases sitting between them. The sequenced part of the CDR3 DNA is TGTGCCAGCAGTCTAAGGGCAAGCTCCTATAATTCACCC. This sequence encodes CASSLRASSYNSP. In full, the CDR3 reads CASSLRASSYNSPLHF.

This clone was detected many times. The read stops 3 residues short of the end of the CDR3; the missing end is completed from the germline J gene. This chain uses TRBV6-2 or TRBV6-3 with TRBJ2-1, with TRBD2 matching over 12 bases. The CDR3 runs 16 residues. CDR1 MNHEY and CDR2 SVGEGT come from the germline V gene. The trim removed 5 bases at V and 6 bases at J, leaving 8 bases unmatched. The CDR3 spells CASSHDLAGGSNEQFF. The DNA read from the CDR3 is TGTGCCAGCAGTCACGACCTAGCGGGAGGGAGCAATGAG.

Ten or more counts support this clone. Read data end 3 residues before the CDR3 end; the end is taken from the germline J gene. The V call is TRBV28, the J call TRBJ2-7; TRBD2 might be the D (6 bases). V was shortened by 7 bases and J by 1 base, with 17 bases between the two germline ends. Germline V gene data show CDR1 as MDHEN and CDR2 as SYDVKM. This CDR3 has 15 amino acids. The CDR3 region is CASTDSGTPSYEQYF. CDR3 DNA (partial): TGTGCCAGCACCGATAGCGGAACCCCTTCCTACGAG.

This clone was detected many times. The read ends 3 residues shy of where the CDR3 ends; the end is completed using the germline J gene. V gene TRBV7-9 combines with J gene TRBJ2-1; D is undetermined. V lost 5 bases and J lost 7, with 12 bases in between. Germline assignment: CDR1 SEHNR and CDR2 FQNEAQ (reference sequence). The CDR3 is 13 amino acids. The part of the CDR3 DNA that was read is TGTGCCAGCAGCCCGCCTCGACTTAATGAG. Amino acids: CASSPPRLNE. The entire CDR3 protein reads CASSPPRLNEQFF.

This clone occurred many times. The missing CDR3 end, 3 residues past where the read stops, is filled in from the germline J gene. The chain carries TRBV28 and TRBJ2-7; D is possibly TRBD2 (6 bases). V was trimmed by 2 bases and J by 2 bases, leaving 10 bases between them. This CDR3 region has 14 residues. Germline V CDR1 and CDR2: MDHEN, SYDVKM. Incomplete CDR3 DNA: TGTGCCAGCAGTTTAAGGAGGGGCCCCTACGAG. It encodes CASSLRRGPYE. The whole CDR3 protein reads CASSLRRGPYEQYF. Using reference TRBV28 and TRBJ2-7 for the parts outside the CDR3, the full variable domain is DVKVTQSSRYLVKRTGEKVFLECVQDMDHENMFWYRQDPGLGLRLIYFSYDVKMKEKGDIPEGYSVSREKKERFSLILESASTNQTSMYLCASSLRRGPYEQYFGPGTRLTVT.

This clone was recorded many times. The missing CDR3 end, 3 residues past where the read stops, is filled in from the germline J gene. The V and J genes are TRBV20-1 and TRBJ2-2; D possibly corresponds to TRBD2 (6 bases). This CDR3 spans 15 amino acids. V was pared by 0 bases and J by 7 bases, with 15 bases between. Looked up from germline, CDR1 is DFQATT and CDR2 is SNEGSKA (reference sequence). The sequenced part of the CDR3 DNA is TGCAGTGCTAGAGATAAGACTAGGGGTGTCGGGGAG. Amino acid sequence: CSARDKTRGVGE. The whole CDR3 protein is CSARDKTRGVGELFF.

This clone was observed many times. Coverage ceases 3 residues before the CDR3 finishes, and the germline J gene fills in the end. The genes are TRBV29-1 and TRBJ2-1; 7 nucleotides line up with TRBD1. The J segment lost 6 bases and the V segment lost 7 bases, leaving 12 bases of the junction unmatched. The CDR3 extends over 14 amino acids. Germline lookup yields CDR1 SQVTM and CDR2 ANQGSEA. CDR3 bases read: TGCAGCGCCGATCCGGGACAGTCCGGCAATGAG. It yields the protein CSADPGQSGNE. The CDR3, in full, reads CSADPGQSGNEQFF.

This clone was recorded many times. Relative to the germline gene, one junction end is altered; a read error may explain this. The CDR3 end falls 3 residues outside the read, so it is completed with the germline J gene. This sequence joins TRBV20-1 and TRBJ1-5; possible D gene TRBD1, 6 bases. There are 17 residues in the CDR3. The V gene's germline CDR1 is DFQATT and CDR2 SNEGSKA (reference sequence). This chain's CDR3 is CSARGTEKGVGKQPQHF. The CDR3 bases that were read are TGCAGTGCTAGAGGGACAGAAAAGGGAGTGGGCAAGCAGCCC.

This clone was seen ten or more times. The sequence runs out 3 residues before the end of the CDR3; the remainder is reconstructed from the germline J gene. The J gene is TRBJ1-2, the V gene TRBV5-1; perhaps TRBD1 as D (5 bases). Germline values: CDR1 SGHRS, CDR2 YFSETQ. The CDR3 consists of 13 residues. The covered CDR3 bases are TGCGCCAGCAGCTTGGGGCAGGGCGACCGC. Translation: CASSLGQGDR. The CDR3, in full, reads CASSLGQGDRYTF.

This clone was seen at least ten times. The DNA ends 3 residues before the CDR3 does, and the rest of the CDR3 is filled in from the germline J gene. The J gene is TRBJ2-2, the V gene TRBV5-1; 7 nucleotides match TRBD2. The CDR3 runs to 11 residues. J was trimmed by 6 bases and V by 7 bases; bases with no gene match: 0. The V gene's germline CDR1 is SGHRS and CDR2 YFSETQ. The CDR3 DNA, read in part, is TGCGCCAGCCGGGGGGCCGGGGAG. It codes for CASRGAGE. The full CDR3 is CASRGAGELFF.

This clone was recorded many times. The sequenced fragment ends 3 residues before the CDR3 boundary, so the rest is inferred from the germline J gene. The chain combines TRBV28 with TRBJ2-3, with D possibly TRBD2 on 6 matching bases. V dropped 6 bases and J dropped 2 bases, with 12 bases sitting between them. The CDR3 is 14 residues long. Germline V lookup: CDR1 MDHEN, CDR2 SYDVKM. The part of the CDR3 DNA that was read is TGTGCCAGCAGGACACTAGCAGCCACAGATACG. Amino acids: CASRTLAATDT. In full, the CDR3 reads CASRTLAATDTQYF.